This T cell receptor (beta chain) was profiled in a study of preoperative IRX-2 immunotherapy in early breast cancer. Described treatment: preoperative locoregional IRX-2 cytokine immunotherapy. Samples came from a phase Ib trial of preoperative locoregional IRX-2 cytokine immunotherapy. This clone was recorded only once. The V end lost 3 bases, the J end lost 5 bases, and 1 base lay between the germline ends. Germline CDR1 reads SQVTM; CDR2 reads ANQGSEA. This CDR3 has 9 amino acids. Sequencing was performed with immunoSEQ multiplex PCR; in TCRdb, only in-frame clones are kept and a portion is missing. The table lists about 15,000 clones, approximately 91% of them singletons, with roughly 30% in the top ten.

The origin of this receptor is a human donor with breast cancer. The specimen was taken from a patient treated with IRX-2 immunotherapy. V and J are TRBV29-1 and TRBJ1-2, with D hard to call. The CDR3 here is CSVEYGYTF. The CDR3 DNA is TGCAGCGTTGAGTATGGCTACACCTTC.